One sample yielded the 13 T cell receptor beta chains listed below, sequenced in a study of identical twins. TCRdb ran MiXCR on the 5' RACE reads and lists one entry per CDR3 protein. The table includes around 480,000 distinct CDR3 sequences, 14% detected once. The data were also submitted as part of a second study, on yellow fever vaccine responses in identical twins.

The source material was CD4+ T cells sorted from blood. The origin of the receptors is a woman between 18 and 30 years old in good health.

This clonotype has at least ten counts. Here the CDR3 reads CASSPYRATSTDTQYF. As DNA, the CDR3 is TGTGCCAGCAGTCCATACAGGGCTACTAGCACAGATACGCAGTATTTT. The chain uses TRBV12-3 or TRBV12-4 and TRBJ2-3; D perhaps matches TRBD1 (6 bases). Between the trimmed V and J ends, which lost 5 bases and 0 bases, there was a span of 15 bases. The CDR3 spans 16 residues.

The chain couples TRBV19 to TRBJ1-1, with D perhaps TRBD1 (5 bases). The CDR3 is made up of 14 amino acids. V lost 10 bases, J lost 1 base, and 16 bases lay in between. From germline, CDR1 is LNHDA and CDR2 SQIVND (reference sequence). CDR3 nucleotides: TGTGCCACCAGCCAGGGATACGGGAACACTGAAGCTTTCTTT. Its translation is CATSQGYGNTEAFF.

There are many counts of this clonotype. The rearrangement uses TRBV7-8 and TRBJ1-1; the D gene is possibly TRBD1 (5 bases). Looked up from germline, CDR1 is SGHVS and CDR2 is FQNEAQ. CDR3 length equals 12 residues. The V and J ends lost 4 bases and 8 bases respectively, with 11 bases between them. CDR3 loop: CASSSRTYEAFF. Written as DNA, the CDR3 is TGTGCCAGCAGCTCAAGGACATACGAAGCTTTCTTT.

This clonotype showed up many times. This sequence joins TRBV12-3 or TRBV12-4 and TRBJ1-5; weak D call: TRBD1 (6 bases). CDR3 length: 17 amino acids. Trimming removed 7 bases from V and 2 bases from J, with 21 bases in between. DNA for the CDR3: TGTGCCAGCAAAAGATCTAGCGGGACAACGGGCAATCAGCCCCAGCATTTT. It translates to CASKRSSGTTGNQPQHF.

This clonotype showed up just a few times. The J gene is TRBJ1-6, the V gene TRBV6-1; no clear D gene. Trimming removed 6 bases from V and 7 bases from J, with 13 bases in between. Germline values: CDR1 MNHNS, CDR2 SASEGT. The CDR3 is 14 amino acids. The CDR3 loop reads CASSSWRENSPLHF. The CDR3 DNA follows: TGTGCCAGCAGCTCATGGAGGGAAAATTCACCCCTCCACTTT.

This clonotype was detected ten times or more. The CDR3 region has the DNA TGTGCCAGCAGCCAATCGGCTAGCGGGGGGGCGAATACGCAGTATTTT. The encoded protein is CASSQSASGGANTQYF. V is TRBV4-2 and J is TRBJ2-3, with TRBD2 matching over 12 bases. CDR3 size: 16 residues. With 2 bases clipped from V and 7 bases from J, the junction kept 7 bases outside the gene matches. The germline V gene encodes CDR1 LGHNA and CDR2 YNFKEQ.

CDR3 region: CATSGTSGRARYEQYF. The DNA for the CDR3 is TGTGCCACCAGCGGGACTAGCGGGAGGGCCAGGTACGAGCAGTACTTC. The V gene is TRBV15, the J gene TRBJ2-7; TRBD2 aligns across 16 bases. This CDR3 comprises 16 residues. Unmatched junction bases numbered 5, after V lost 5 bases and J lost 4 bases. The germline gives CDR1 LNHNV, CDR2 YYDKDF (reference sequence).

This clonotype occurred a few times. The chain uses TRBV20-1 and TRBJ1-3, with D unclear. CDR1 is DFQATT, CDR2 SNEGSKA, per germline (reference sequence). The V and J ends lost 7 bases and 2 bases respectively, with 12 bases between them. The CDR3 has 13 amino acids. The CDR3 coding sequence is TGCAGTGTATTCGTGGGAGCTGGAAACACCATATATTTT. This codes for CSVFVGAGNTIYF.

This sequence joins TRBV18 and TRBJ2-1; D is unresolved. Germline V gives CDR1 KGHSH, CDR2 LQKENI. Trimming removed 1 base at V and 0 bases at J, with 7 bases between. This CDR3 contains 15 residues. The CDR3 protein is CASSPLLVSYNEQFF. CDR3 sequence (DNA): TGTGCCAGCTCACCACTTCTCGTCTCCTACAATGAGCAGTTCTTC.

The sample holds a few counts of this clonotype. The chain uses TRBV28 and TRBJ2-7, with 11 bases matching TRBD1. Germline V lookup: CDR1 MDHEN, CDR2 SYDVKM. V shed 3 bases and J 0 bases; nucleotides not matched to a gene: 7. CDR3 length equals 17 residues. CDR3 region: CASSFPRDRGSSYEQYF. The CDR3 DNA reads TGTGCCAGCAGTTTCCCTCGGGACAGGGGGAGCTCCTACGAGCAGTACTTC.

The V gene is TRBV9, the J gene TRBJ2-7, with D perhaps matching TRBD1 (6 bases). The germline V gene encodes CDR1 SGDLS and CDR2 YYNGEE. The CDR3 is 14 amino acids. Trimming shortened V by 3 bases and J by 1 base, and 11 bases separated the two germline ends. CDR3 in DNA: TGTGCCAGCAGCGGGACAGCACCTTCCTACGAGCAGTACTTC. Translation gives CASSGTAPSYEQYF.

The chain uses TRBV28 and TRBJ2-7; 12 nucleotides match TRBD2. Trimming at V came to 1 base and at J to 3 bases, leaving 1 base not matched to a gene. This CDR3 is 15 amino acids long. Germline V gives CDR1 MDHEN, CDR2 SYDVKM. CDR3: CASSLLGLAGYEQYF. The CDR3 coding sequence is TGTGCCAGCAGTTTATTGGGACTAGCGGGCTACGAGCAGTACTTC.

This clonotype was observed a few times. The genes are TRBV20-1 and TRBJ2-1; the D gene could be TRBD1 or TRBD2 (5 bases each). Per the germline V gene, CDR1 is DFQATT and CDR2 is SNEGSKA (reference sequence). This CDR3 contains 16 residues. Trimming shortened V by 4 bases and J by 0 bases, and 16 bases separated the two germline ends. The CDR3 reads CSANAWDRSSYNEQFF. The CDR3 DNA reads TGCAGTGCTAACGCCTGGGACCGGAGCTCCTACAATGAGCAGTTCTTC.